Described below is a single T cell receptor beta chain sequence and its context. What it binds is unknown. Method: immunoSEQ multiplex PCR; TCRdb's copy keeps in-frame clones and lacks some. Among around 25,000 clones listed, around 73% were seen once. These data originate in a study of vaccination effects on CD4 cells after COVID-19. The V end was cut by 0 bases, the J end by 6 bases, with 15 bases between. This CDR3 contains 15 residues. Per germline, CDR1 SGHRS and CDR2 YFSETQ. Following a roughly 9-day culture, CD4+ T cells were purified. The starting material was CD4+ T cells from PBMCs cultured without peptide, obtained before COVID-19 vaccination. The TCR comes from a human donor who received a COVID-19 vaccine. V gene TRBV5-1 combines with J gene TRBJ1-1; a weak D match, TRBD1 (6 bases). The CDR3 loop reads CASSLADSGVPEAFF. The CDR3 nucleotides are TGCGCCAGCAGCTTGGCCGACTCAGGGGTCCCTGAAGCTTTCTTT.